This T cell receptor (beta chain) derives from a study of T cells after yellow fever vaccination. The wider study: Preparing low-cell-number fractions relied on SMART-Seq v4 Ultra Low Input. The study's findings and limits: The secondary response showed a weaker magnitude and a faster peak, day 5 versus 15. Abundant clonotypes (contaminants from the bulk population) could be present in FACS-sorted repertoires.

Trimming pared 2 bases from V and 7 bases from J, leaving 6 bases between. The CDR3 runs to 12 residues. The germline V gene has CDR1 MNHEY and CDR2 SVGEGT. In making TCR cDNA, 5'RACE template switching added a universal primer site and UMIs to it. MiXCR, run by TCRdb on the 5' RACE reads, gives a single entry per CDR3 protein. Here the sample spans roughly 320,000 distinct CDR3 sequences, around 10% being singletons. Comments on this clonotype: Its antigen is unknown.

The specimen was CD4+ T cells sorted from PBMCs, collected 45 days after the yellow fever booster vaccination. V is TRBV6-2 or TRBV6-3 and J is TRBJ1-5; D is ambiguous. The clonotype comes from a young man who received the YFV17D yellow fever vaccine. The CDR3 protein is CASSYIDQPQHF. The CDR3 DNA reads TGTGCCAGCAGTTACATCGACCAGCCCCAGCATTTT.